The clone carrying this T cell receptor beta chain was seen a few times. Its antigen remains unidentified. The data were taken from a study of vaccination and CD4 T cells after COVID-19. The wider study: Six males and four females, two Hispanic, made up the convalescents. The post-COVID samples were taken a median approximately 3.5 months after diagnosis, anywhere from 35 to 161. General study findings and limits: The researchers studied relatively few convalescent patients and omitted early post-infection timepoints.

This CDR3 spans 16 amino acids. Germline CDR1 is SGHTA and CDR2 is FQGNSA. J gave up 8 bases and V 4 bases, and 14 bases lay outside the gene matches. Once obtained from cultured CD4+ T cells, the DNA was sequenced using the Oncomine TCR Beta short-read assay. Cultured CD4+ T cells yielded the extracted genomic DNA. TCRdb recomputed calls from the PCR reads with MiXCR, one row per CDR3 protein. The table has about 12,000 distinct CDR3 sequences, around half seen once. Treatment specified: approximately nine-day PBMC culture with coronavirus spike peptide pools or control peptides (ViraFEST assay). The receptor was derived from a human donor who had recovered from COVID-19. J is TRBJ1-3 and V is TRBV7-2; 7 nucleotides line up with TRBD1. Sequenced: CD4+ T cells from blood, cultured in vitro. This chain's CDR3 is CASSSYRRDSGDTIYF. CDR3 coding DNA: TGTGCCAGCAGCTCTTACCGCCGGGACAGCGGGGACACCATATATTTT.